The clone carrying this TCR beta chain was observed a handful of times. Its antigen is still unknown. This sample was included in a study of T-cell reconstitution after alpha-beta-depleted transplantation in children. TCRbeta library construction was performed incorporating unique molecular identifiers. TCRdb processed the PCR reads anew with MiXCR; each CDR3 protein has one entry. The data hold around 300,000 distinct CDR3 sequences, with roughly 7.8% observed a single time. Study-wide points: Once a year had passed after transplant, T-cell counts and diversity came mostly from newly produced T cells. Some patients' high day-60 TCRbeta diversity was traced to surviving recipient T cells and thymic progenitors. The study reportedly traced alpha-beta T cells about two months after transplant to several hundred expanded graft clones.

The CDR3 is made up of 14 amino acids. V lost 4 bases, J lost 4 bases, and 6 bases stayed unmatched. Germline V gene data show CDR1 as LNHNV and CDR2 as YYDKDF (reference sequence). The chain recombines TRBV15 with TRBJ2-5, with 7 bases identical to TRBD2. The receptor's source is a female patient between 2 and 15 years old who had a stem cell transplant for Fanconi anemia, so the T cells may come from the graft donor. The source material was peripheral blood, sampled 360 days after TCRalphabeta/CD19-depleted stem cell transplant. CDR3 sequence reads: CATSTGGSGETQYF. CDR3 nucleotide sequence: TGTGCCACCAGCACGGGGGGTTCTGGAGAGACCCAGTACTTC.